These 21 T cell receptor beta chains share one sample of origin, sequenced in a study of cytomegalovirus exposure and HLA in healthy donors. PCR involved 60 Vbeta and 13 Jbeta primers. Sequenced by immunoSEQ multiplex PCR; TCRdb stores in-frame clones only, minus some. The sample yields approximately 120,000 clones, under 85% seen once. What was sequenced was PBMCs. These receptors came from a woman aged 40-49 years in good health and CMV-seropositive.

The rearrangement joins TRBV9 to TRBJ2-1; 12 bases agree with TRBD2. CDR3 length equals 15 residues. Trimming cost V 0 bases and J 8 bases; bases outside gene matches: 3. CDR1 SGDLS and CDR2 YYNGEE come from the germline V gene. This CDR3 reads CASSVGTSGTDEQFF. For the CDR3, the DNA is TGTGCCAGCAGCGTAGGGACTAGCGGGACGGATGAGCAGTTCTTC.

V gene TRBV14 combines with J gene TRBJ1-3; tentative D call: TRBD1 (5 bases). Trimming removed 3 bases from V and 0 bases from J, with 12 bases in between. The germline CDR1 and CDR2 sequences are SGHDN and FVKESK. CDR3 length equals 16 residues. CDR3 sequence reads: CASSQRQGNSGNTIYF. The CDR3 DNA is TGTGCCAGCAGCCAGCGGCAGGGTAACTCTGGAAACACCATATATTTT. Filled out from reference TRBV14 and TRBJ1-3, the complete variable domain reads EAGVTQFPSHSVIEKGQTVTLRCDPISGHDNLYWYRRVMGKEIKFLLHFVKESKQDESGMPNNRFLAERTGGTYSTLKVQPAELEDSGVYFCASSQRQGNSGNTIYFGEGSWLTVV.

The chain recombines TRBV19 with TRBJ2-2; TRBD1 matches 9 bases. The trim removed 7 bases at V and 7 bases at J, leaving 7 bases unmatched. The CDR3 consists of 14 residues. Per germline, CDR1 LNHDA and CDR2 SQIVND (reference sequence). The DNA of the CDR3 is TGTGCCAGTACCCTCTTGACAGGGGGCGGGGAGCTGTTTTTT. Translated: CASTLLTGGGELFF.

CDR3 in DNA: TGTGCCAGCAGTTCTCTTAGCGGGGGGAGCACAGATACGCAGTATTTT. This gives the protein CASSSLSGGSTDTQYF. The chain employs TRBV27 and TRBJ2-3, with 10 positions matching TRBD2. The length of the CDR3 is 16 residues. V lost 4 bases to trimming and J lost 0 bases; unmatched junction nucleotides: 4. Germline V gene lookup returns CDR1 MNHEY and CDR2 SMNVEV (reference sequence).

This chain uses TRBV27 with TRBJ2-1, with TRBD2 identical over 13 bases. CDR3 length equals 15 residues. V dropped 3 bases and J dropped 8; count of bases not matched to a gene: 4. Germline V gene data show CDR1 as MNHEY and CDR2 as SMNVEV (reference sequence). The CDR3 loop reads CASSFTSGRAYEQFF. The DNA of the CDR3 is TGTGCCAGCAGTTTTACTAGCGGGAGGGCCTATGAGCAGTTCTTC.

The chain combines TRBV5-5 with TRBJ1-5; D remains ambiguous. The germline V gene encodes CDR1 SGHKS and CDR2 YYEKEE (reference sequence). V shed 4 bases and J shed 1 base, with 15 bases lying between them. CDR3 length: 16 residues. In nucleotides, the CDR3 is TGTGCCAGCAGCACCGGGTTGGTTCGAAGCAATCAGCCCCAGCATTTT. Amino acid sequence: CASSTGLVRSNQPQHF. Variable domain in full (rest from reference TRBV5-5 and TRBJ1-5): DAGVTQSPTHLIKTRGQQVTLRCSPISGHKSVSWYQQVLGQGPQFIFQYYEKEERGRGNFPDRFSARQFPNYSSELNVNALLLGDSALYLCASSTGLVRSNQPQHFGDGTRLSIL.

The chain employs TRBV5-4 and TRBJ1-1; no definite D call. From germline, CDR1 is SGHNT and CDR2 YYREEE (reference sequence). With 1 base removed from V and 4 bases from J, the gap between germline ends came to 8 bases. The CDR3 consists of 13 residues. The CDR3 loop is CASSLRGGTEAFF. The CDR3 coding sequence is TGTGCCAGCAGCTTGCGGGGAGGCACTGAAGCTTTCTTT. The full variable domain, with the rest looked up from reference TRBV5-4 and TRBJ1-1, is ETGVTQSPTHLIKTRGQQVTLRCSSQSGHNTVSWYQQALGQGPQFIFQYYREEENGRGNFPPRFSGLQFPNYSSELNVNALELDDSALYLCASSLRGGTEAFFGQGTRLTVV.

This rearrangement joins TRBV14 to TRBJ2-3, with TRBD2 identical over 9 bases. CDR3 length: 15 residues. Germline-derived CDR1 and CDR2 are SGHDN and FVKESK. Trimming at V came to 1 base and at J to 3 bases, leaving 2 bases not matched to a gene. In DNA, the CDR3 is TGTGCCAGCAGCCAAGGCGCGGGAGGGACAGATACGCAGTATTTT. As protein: CASSQGAGGTDTQYF.

The V and J genes are TRBV5-1 and TRBJ2-1; 11 bases fit TRBD2. Unmatched junction bases numbered 1, after V lost 0 bases and J lost 2 bases. The CDR3 extends over 16 amino acids. CDR1 is SGHRS, CDR2 YFSETQ, per germline. The CDR3 nucleotides read TGCGCCAGCAGCTTGGTGACTAGCGGGACCTACAATGAGCAGTTCTTC. This translates into CASSLVTSGTYNEQFF.

V and J are TRBV19 and TRBJ2-3; weak D call: TRBD1 (5 bases). V was trimmed by 8 bases and J by 0 bases, leaving 12 bases between them. The CDR3 loop spans 14 amino acids. Germline CDR1 and CDR2: LNHDA and SQIVND (reference sequence). The CDR3 DNA reads as TGTGCCAGTTCTGATCCAGGGAGCACAGATACGCAGTATTTT. This encodes CASSDPGSTDTQYF. Using reference TRBV19 and TRBJ2-3 for the parts outside the CDR3, the full variable domain is DGGITQSPKYLFRKEGQNVTLSCEQNLNHDAMYWYRQDPGQGLRLIYYSQIVNDFQKGDIAEGYSVSREKKESFPLTVTSAQKNPTAFYLCASSDPGSTDTQYFGPGTRLTVL.

This chain connects TRBV19 to TRBJ1-5, with D possibly matching TRBD1 (5 bases). The CDR3 spans 14 residues. Germline-derived CDR1 and CDR2 are LNHDA and SQIVND (reference sequence). The V end lost 1 base, the J end lost 4 bases, and 8 bases lay between the germline ends. Here the CDR3 reads CASSIGAGNQPQHF. The CDR3 DNA follows: TGTGCCAGTAGTATAGGGGCAGGGAATCAGCCCCAGCATTTT.

This clone has just one count. This chain uses TRBV19 with TRBJ2-2, with 9 bases that match TRBD2. The J segment lost 4 bases and the V segment lost 5 bases, leaving 5 bases of the junction unmatched. The CDR3 is 15 residues long. CDR1 is LNHDA and CDR2 is SQIVND in the germline V gene (reference sequence). The CDR3 here is CASSYAGGVTGELFF. Here the CDR3 DNA reads TGTGCCAGTAGTTATGCGGGAGGGGTCACCGGGGAGCTGTTTTTT.

This clone was observed a few times. V usage is TRBV5-5 and J usage is TRBJ1-2; 7 bases align to TRBD1. Germline V gene sequence: CDR1 SGHKS, CDR2 YYEKEE (reference sequence). Trimming at V came to 4 bases and at J to 3 bases, leaving 9 bases not matched to a gene. The length of the CDR3 is 15 residues. In DNA, the CDR3 is TGTGCCAGCAGCGACGGACAGGTCTGGGACTATGGCTACACCTTC. This translates into CASSDGQVWDYGYTF. Full variable domain (remainder filled in from reference TRBV5-5 and TRBJ1-2): DAGVTQSPTHLIKTRGQQVTLRCSPISGHKSVSWYQQVLGQGPQFIFQYYEKEERGRGNFPDRFSARQFPNYSSELNVNALLLGDSALYLCASSDGQVWDYGYTFGSGTRLTVV.

The chain links TRBV30 to TRBJ1-1; D unclear. CDR3 size: 12 residues. Germline V gives CDR1 GTSNPN, CDR2 SVGIG (reference sequence). The V and J ends lost 3 bases and 1 base respectively, with 6 bases between them. The CDR3 loop reads CAWRPGNTEAFF. DNA of the CDR3: TGTGCCTGGAGACCCGGGAACACTGAAGCTTTCTTT.

In its sample, this clone was seen once. This chain uses TRBV7-8 with TRBJ2-5, with D perhaps matching TRBD1 (6 bases). The V gene's germline CDR1 is SGHVS and CDR2 FQNEAQ. V lost 2 bases and J 4 bases, leaving 8 bases between the germline ends. The CDR3 length is 13 residues. The CDR3 here is CASSLQGPETQYF. As DNA, the CDR3 is TGTGCCAGCAGCTTACAGGGGCCAGAGACCCAGTACTTC.

The chain couples TRBV7-9 to TRBJ2-1, with 13 nucleotides matching TRBD2. The CDR3 length is 17 residues. From germline, CDR1 is SEHNR and CDR2 FQNEAQ (reference sequence). Trimming took 5 bases from V and 14 from J; bases not matched to a gene: 18. The CDR3 nucleotides are TGTGCCAGCAGCCCGGCCGGAACTAGCGGGAGGGCGAGGGTCGAGTTCTTC. Protein sequence: CASSPAGTSGRARVEFF.

This chain connects TRBV30 to TRBJ2-2; 9 positions match TRBD2. The CDR3 has 13 residues. Looked up from germline, CDR1 is GTSNPN and CDR2 is SVGIG (reference sequence). J was trimmed by 5 bases and V by 5 bases; bases with no gene match: 3. The CDR3 sequence is CAWGTSRTGELFF. The DNA of the CDR3 is TGTGCCTGGGGGACTAGCAGAACCGGGGAGCTGTTTTTT.

The chain joins TRBV4-2 to TRBJ2-1; 10 nucleotides line up with TRBD2. CDR1 and CDR2 from the germline V gene are LGHNA and YNFKEQ. The CDR3 runs to 16 residues. Trimming removed 2 bases from V and 5 bases from J; junction bases left unmatched: 6. Here the CDR3 DNA reads TGTGCCAGCAGCCAACCCGGACTAGCGGCCCACAATGAGCAGTTCTTC. It is translated as CASSQPGLAAHNEQFF.

The rearrangement uses TRBV18 and TRBJ1-2; D call uncertain. This CDR3 contains 14 residues. Trimming took off 0 bases at V and 1 base at J, with 6 bases between the two ends. Per the germline V gene, CDR1 is KGHSH and CDR2 is LQKENI. CDR3 bases: TGTGCCAGCTCACCACCCCGGGTTAACTATGGCTACACCTTC. The encoded protein is CASSPPRVNYGYTF.

The chain employs TRBV19 and TRBJ2-7, with TRBD2 identical over 7 bases. CDR1 and CDR2 (germline): LNHDA, SQIVND (reference sequence). The CDR3 length is 16 residues. J lost 5 bases, V lost 2 bases, and 12 bases had no gene match. CDR3 sequence: CASSINHRGGVDEQYF. The DNA for the CDR3 is TGTGCCAGTAGTATAAACCACCGGGGAGGGGTGGACGAGCAGTACTTC.

The chain recombines TRBV7-2 with TRBJ2-3, with 11 bases matching TRBD2. Germline loops: CDR1 SGHTA, CDR2 FQGNSA. The ends lost 5 bases at V and 2 bases at J; junction bases unmatched: 9. This CDR3 has 17 amino acids. The CDR3, as DNA: TGTGCCAGCAGCCCCCAGATGACTAGCGGGATCACAGATACGCAGTATTTT. Amino acids: CASSPQMTSGITDTQYF.